Each of the 30 T cell receptor beta chains below was sequenced from the same sample in a study of Ad26.COV2.S vaccination and SARS-CoV-2 variants. Treatment here: around 19 received Ad26.COV2.S at low or high dose, single or two shots; roughly five received placebo; per-sample allocation not given. Day 63 after the first injection of vaccine or placebo was the sampling time. Repertoires were generated with immunoSEQ multiplex PCR, while TCRdb's copy carries only in-frame clones and drops some. Of 300,000 to 400,000 clones in the sample, about 86% were seen once. This material consisted of peripheral blood, taken in a trial of Ad26.COV2.S vaccine versus placebo. These receptors were collected from a person between 18 and 65 years old who received the Ad26.COV2.S COVID-19 vaccine or a placebo.

This rearrangement joins TRBV28 to TRBJ2-2, with D hard to call. CDR1 MDHEN and CDR2 SYDVKM come from the germline V gene. This CDR3 spans 13 amino acids. V was clipped by 7 bases and J by 5 bases, with 11 bases between them. The chain's CDR3 is CASKRRATGELFF. The CDR3 bases are TGTGCCAGCAAGCGAAGGGCGACCGGGGAGCTGTTTTTT.

This clone has just one count. The rearrangement uses TRBV4-3 and TRBJ2-7; D gene unclear. From germline, CDR1 is LGHNA and CDR2 YSLEER. V lost 0 bases and J lost 4, with 10 bases in between. The CDR3 consists of 14 residues. The CDR3, as DNA: TGCGCCAGCAGCCAAGATAAAAACAGTTACGAGCAGTACTTC. This gives the protein CASSQDKNSYEQYF.

V gene TRBV28 combines with J gene TRBJ1-2; possibly TRBD1 for D (5 bases). The CDR3 is 11 residues long. Per the germline V gene, CDR1 is MDHEN and CDR2 is SYDVKM. V was clipped by 2 bases and J by 7 bases, with 5 bases between them. CDR3 nucleotides: TGTGCCAGCAGTTTACAGGGTGGCTACACCTTC. Residues: CASSLQGGYTF.

V is TRBV7-2 and J is TRBJ1-5, with D tentatively TRBD1 (5 bases). Trimming removed 1 base from V and 11 bases from J, with 12 bases in between. The CDR3 is 13 residues long. The germline CDR1 and CDR2 sequences are SGHTA and FQGNSA. The CDR3 spells CASSLDSRGTQHF. DNA for the CDR3: TGTGCCAGCAGCTTAGACTCCCGGGGGACCCAGCATTTT.

This clone was seen a single time. The chain is built from TRBV28 and TRBJ1-4; unclear D gene. The germline V and J ends were trimmed by 3 bases and 8 bases, with 13 bases remaining between them. CDR1 is MDHEN, CDR2 SYDVKM, per germline. The CDR3 contains 14 residues. In DNA form, the CDR3 reads TGTGCCAGCAGTTTTCTAACCTTCAGCGAAAAACTGTTTTTT. This sequence encodes CASSFLTFSEKLFF.

This chain links TRBV7-2 with TRBJ1-3, with TRBD1 matching over 7 bases. V gave up 1 base and J gave up 0 bases; unmatched junction bases: 6. Germline loops: CDR1 SGHTA, CDR2 FQGNSA. CDR3 length: 17 residues. The CDR3 is CASSLVGTASSGNTIYF. CDR3 sequence (DNA): TGTGCCAGCAGCTTAGTAGGGACAGCGAGCTCTGGAAACACCATATATTTT.

The gene calls are TRBV4-2 and TRBJ2-6; the D gene could be TRBD1 or TRBD2 (5 bases each). Germline V gene data show CDR1 as LGHNA and CDR2 as YNFKEQ. The length of the CDR3 is 15 residues. The V and J ends lost 0 bases and 4 bases respectively, with 7 bases between them. CDR3 DNA sequence: TGTGCCAGCAGCCAAGAGGGGGTCGGGGCCAACGTCCTGACTTTC. Its protein is CASSQEGVGANVLTF.

V and J are TRBV7-2 and TRBJ2-1; no clear D. The germline V gene encodes CDR1 SGHTA and CDR2 FQGNSA. The CDR3 is 17 amino acids. Between the trimmed V and J ends, which lost 0 bases and 5 bases, there was a span of 17 bases. The CDR3 DNA reads as TGTGCCAGCAGCTTAGCGCTCGCGGCCTTTGCCAACAATGAGCAGTTCTTC. Residues: CASSLALAAFANNEQFF.

The rearrangement uses TRBV6-2 or TRBV6-3 and TRBJ1-6; no reliable D call. This CDR3 spans 12 amino acids. Germline lookup yields CDR1 MNHEY and CDR2 SVGEGT. Trimming took off 0 bases at V and 9 bases at J, with 3 bases between the two ends. CDR3 loop: CASSYSLSPLHF. The CDR3 bases are TGTGCCAGCAGTTACTCGCTTTCACCCCTCCACTTT.

As concerns this clone: The sample contains more than one DNA sequence encoding this CDR3. The V gene is TRBV6-2 or TRBV6-3, the J gene TRBJ1-3, with D unclear. The CDR3 is 13 amino acids. Germline-derived CDR1 and CDR2 are MNHEY and SVGEGT. V lost 4 bases, J lost 4 bases, and 8 bases lay in between. The CDR3 sequence is CASSLTSGNTIYF. CDR3 coding DNA: TGTGCCAGCAGTTTAACCTCCGGAAACACCATATATTTT.

V gene TRBV4-3 combines with J gene TRBJ2-1; D is possibly TRBD1 or TRBD2 (5 bases each). There are 15 residues in the CDR3. Trimming cost V 7 bases and J 9 bases, with 22 bases left between them. Germline V lookup: CDR1 LGHNA, CDR2 YSLEER. The CDR3 loop is CASILARGDRVEQFF. For the CDR3, the DNA is TGCGCCAGCATCCTCGCGCGAGGGGATAGGGTTGAGCAGTTCTTC.

CDR3 region: CASSRDTGELFF. The CDR3 DNA is TGTGCCAGCAGCCGAGACACCGGGGAGCTGTTTTTT. The chain combines TRBV9 with TRBJ2-2; D is ambiguous. The CDR3 runs to 12 residues. Trimming took off 4 bases at V and 3 bases at J, with 4 bases between the two ends. Germline V lookup: CDR1 SGDLS, CDR2 YYNGEE.

This sequence joins TRBV5-4 and TRBJ2-7; 7 nucleotides align to TRBD2. CDR3 length: 16 residues. Germline assignment: CDR1 SGHNT and CDR2 YYREEE (reference sequence). The V gene end was trimmed by 3 bases and the J gene end by 2 bases; junction bases not matched to a gene: 11. This CDR3 is CASSSRHSGTTYEQYF. In nucleotides, the CDR3 is TGTGCCAGCAGCTCCAGACATTCCGGGACTACCTACGAGCAGTACTTC.

The chain carries TRBV28 and TRBJ1-2; D might be TRBD1 (6 bases). CDR3 size: 16 residues. V lost 6 bases, J lost 0 bases, and 17 bases lay in between. Germline assignment: CDR1 MDHEN and CDR2 SYDVKM. In nucleotides, the CDR3 is TGTGCCAGCAGATCCGACACAGGGTTAGCTAACTATGGCTACACCTTC. Amino acids: CASRSDTGLANYGYTF.

V and J are TRBV4-3 and TRBJ1-1; D is uncertain. Trimming pared 0 bases from V and 10 bases from J, leaving 12 bases between. Germline CDR1 and CDR2: LGHNA and YSLEER. The CDR3 length is 13 residues. Written as DNA, the CDR3 is TGCGCCAGCAGCCAAGAAACGGGGTCGGGAGCTTTCTTT. Encoded protein: CASSQETGSGAFF.

The chain couples TRBV4-2 to TRBJ2-2, with TRBD1 matching over 8 bases. The CDR3 has 18 amino acids. V trimming: 1 base; J trimming: 0 bases; junction bases outside the gene matches: 7. In germline, CDR1 is LGHNA, CDR2 YNFKEQ. The CDR3 bases are TGTGCCAGCAGCCAAGGCGTTTCGACAGGGGCGAACACCGGGGAGCTGTTTTTT. Its translation: CASSQGVSTGANTGELFF.

The chain carries TRBV27 and TRBJ2-7; TRBD1 might be the D (6 bases). Germline V gene lookup returns CDR1 MNHEY and CDR2 SMNVEV (reference sequence). Trimming removed 6 bases from V and 6 bases from J, with 18 bases in between. There are 14 residues in the CDR3. As DNA, the CDR3 is TGTGCCAGCAGCTTCCGGGGACACCCACTCGAGCAGTACTTC. It encodes CASSFRGHPLEQYF.

To note about this clone: One junction end disagrees with the germline gene, perhaps due to a read error. The rearrangement links TRBV28 to TRBJ1-6, with 10 positions matching TRBD1. From germline, CDR1 is MDHEN and CDR2 SYDVKM. The CDR3 covers 17 residues. The CDR3 loop is CATSLPGQGPYNSPLHF. CDR3 nucleotide sequence: TGTGCCACTTCACTCCCGGGACAGGGGCCCTACAATTCACCCCTCCACTTT. The whole variable domain, remainder taken from reference TRBV28 and TRBJ1-6, is DVKVTQSSRYLVKRTGEKVFLECVQDMDHENMFWYRQDPGLGLRLIYFSYDVKMKEKGDIPEGYSVSREKKERFSLILESASTNQTSMYLCATSLPGQGPYNSPLHFGNGTRLTVT.

This chain joins TRBV29-1 and TRBJ1-1, with 8 bases lining up with TRBD1. V lost 4 bases to trimming and J lost 1 base; unmatched junction nucleotides: 2. The germline gives CDR1 SQVTM, CDR2 ANQGSEA. The CDR3 totals 13 residues. For the CDR3, the DNA is TGCAGCGTTGGAGGACAGGGGAACACTGAAGCTTTCTTT. Amino acid sequence: CSVGGQGNTEAFF. The full variable domain, in which reference TRBV29-1 and TRBJ1-1 provide the parts outside the CDR3, is SAVISQKPSRDICQRGTSLTIQCQVDSQVTMMFWYRQQPGQSLTLIATANQGSEATYESGFVIDKFPISRPNLTFSTLTVSNMSPEDSSIYLCSVGGQGNTEAFFGQGTRLTVV.

This chain connects TRBV7-3 to TRBJ2-3, with 11 bases lining up with TRBD2. CDR1 is SGHTA, CDR2 FQGTGA, per germline. The CDR3 contains 18 residues. J was trimmed by 0 bases and V by 4 bases; bases with no gene match: 9. CDR3 nucleotides: TGTGCCAGCAGCTCACTAGCGGGAGCACTATCTAGCACAGATACGCAGTATTTT. This codes for CASSSLAGALSSTDTQYF.

Only one count was recorded for this clone. The chain uses TRBV6-5 and TRBJ1-5; TRBD1 might be the D (5 bases). Germline CDR1 reads MNHEY; CDR2 reads SVGAGI. The CDR3 covers 15 residues. The V end was cut by 2 bases, the J end by 2 bases, with 10 bases between. This chain's CDR3 is CASSYGVGGNQPQHF. The CDR3 region has the DNA TGTGCCAGCAGTTACGGGGTAGGGGGCAATCAGCCCCAGCATTTT.

CDR3 in DNA: TGTGCCACCAGCAGAGATTTTACTACCTCCTACGAGCAGTACTTC. Its protein product is CATSRDFTTSYEQYF. The V and J genes are TRBV15 and TRBJ2-7; D remains unclear. The germline gives CDR1 LNHNV, CDR2 YYDKDF (reference sequence). The CDR3 contains 15 residues. The ends were cut back, 0 bases at V and 0 bases at J, with 9 bases in the middle.

This chain connects TRBV7-2 to TRBJ1-3; TRBD1 might be the D (5 bases). Between the trimmed V and J ends, which lost 3 bases and 0 bases, there was a span of 9 bases. Germline V lookup: CDR1 SGHTA, CDR2 FQGNSA. The CDR3 totals 15 residues. The CDR3 loop is CASSFSDSSGNTIYF. CDR3 bases: TGTGCCAGCAGCTTTAGTGACAGCTCTGGAAACACCATATATTTT.

The chain carries TRBV5-6 and TRBJ1-6, with D possibly matching TRBD1 (5 bases). Trimming left V 4 bases short and J 7 bases short, with 15 bases between. From germline, CDR1 is SGHDT and CDR2 YYEEEE. CDR3 length equals 15 residues. In DNA, the CDR3 is TGTGCCAGCAGCCCTCGTAGGGGAGGGAATTCACCCCTCCACTTT. Amino acid sequence: CASSPRRGGNSPLHF.

The chain links TRBV5-1 to TRBJ2-1, with 8 bases aligning to TRBD2. From germline, CDR1 is SGHRS and CDR2 YFSETQ. Losses at the gene ends were 1 base for V and 6 bases for J; bases not matched to a gene: 6. CDR3 length equals 15 residues. The chain's CDR3 is CASSLPAGEGNEQFF. CDR3 sequence (DNA): TGCGCCAGCAGCTTGCCAGCGGGAGAAGGCAATGAGCAGTTCTTC.

This chain connects TRBV27 to TRBJ2-7; the D gene is possibly TRBD1 (6 bases). From germline, CDR1 is MNHEY and CDR2 SMNVEV (reference sequence). This CDR3 has 14 residues. V was shortened by 2 bases and J by 5 bases, with 13 bases between the two germline ends. For the CDR3, the DNA is TGTGCCAGCAGTTTACAAACAGGGTTCCACGAGCAGTACTTC. This encodes CASSLQTGFHEQYF.

This clone is a singleton in its sample. V usage is TRBV10-1 and J usage is TRBJ2-2, with TRBD1 matching 7 bases. Germline CDR1 WNHNN, CDR2 SYGVQD (reference sequence). The CDR3 has 15 residues. V shed 5 bases and J 1 base; nucleotides not matched to a gene: 4. As DNA, the CDR3 is TGCGCCAGCAGTCCGGACAGGAAGAACACCGGGGAGCTGTTTTTT. This encodes CASSPDRKNTGELFF.

The gene calls are TRBV18 and TRBJ2-1; 7 bases align to TRBD1. V was clipped by 1 base and J by 6 bases; unmatched bases: 3. The CDR3 covers 14 residues. Germline V CDR1 and CDR2: KGHSH, LQKENI. The CDR3 sequence: CASSPLGQSNEQFF. For the CDR3, the DNA is TGTGCCAGCTCACCACTGGGACAGAGCAATGAGCAGTTCTTC.

This sequence joins TRBV7-9 and TRBJ1-5; D is undetermined. V was trimmed by 5 bases and J by 2 bases, leaving 13 bases between them. The CDR3 is made up of 15 amino acids. Germline CDR1 is SEHNR and CDR2 is FQNEAQ (reference sequence). The CDR3 coding sequence is TGTGCCAGCAGCCCCGAGGTGTGGGGCAATCAGCCCCAGCATTTT. Amino acid sequence: CASSPEVWGNQPQHF.

The chain employs TRBV28 and TRBJ1-5; TRBD1 is a possible D gene (5 bases). The CDR3 has 15 amino acids. V gave up 5 bases and J gave up 0 bases, with 11 bases separating them. The germline V gene has CDR1 MDHEN and CDR2 SYDVKM. CDR3 in amino acids: CASSPGANSNQPQHF. DNA of the CDR3: TGTGCCAGCAGTCCCGGGGCGAATAGCAATCAGCCCCAGCATTTT.